This note documents a single TCR beta chain sequence. Its antigen remains unknown. TCRdb keeps only in-frame clones here, not all; method: immunoSEQ multiplex PCR. The sample lists about 150,000 clones; 92% were seen once. The CDR3 is 16 amino acids. Trimming pared 2 bases from V and 1 base from J, leaving 17 bases between. Looked up from germline, CDR1 is SQVTM and CDR2 is ANQGSEA. The sample comes from a study of graft-versus-host responses after intestinal transplantation. Study-wide background: Multivisceral, liver-intestinal, or isolated intestinal grafts went to recipients. Broader study findings: Recipient marrow held GvH clones, some first seen in ileum or blood. Peak circulating GvH clone levels were associated with early post-transplant HvG declines.

The chain couples TRBV29-1 to TRBJ2-5; D possibly corresponds to TRBD2 (6 bases). Sequencing used unstimulated CD4+ T cells sorted from spleen or lymph node cells, obtained before intestinal transplant. The TCR sequence derives from a human donor who received an intestinal transplant. The CDR3 sequence: CSVESMRGLSQETQYF. The CDR3 DNA follows: TGCAGCGTTGAAAGTATGCGGGGCTTGTCCCAAGAGACCCAGTACTTC. The full variable domain, its missing parts supplied by reference TRBV29-1 and TRBJ2-5, is SAVISQKPSRDICQRGTSLTIQCQVDSQVTMMFWYRQQPGQSLTLIATANQGSEATYESGFVIDKFPISRPNLTFSTLTVSNMSPEDSSIYLCSVESMRGLSQETQYFGPGTRLLVL.